This record concerns one T cell receptor (beta chain) sequence. These data come from a study of blood T cell repertoires in COVID-19. Across the study: The study drew acute and convalescent COVID-19 samples from the United States, Italy and Spain. PBMCs, B-cell-depleted T cells, or T cells were the source of the cDNA or gDNA that made up the material.

CDR1 and CDR2 from the germline V gene are MNHNS and SASEGT. The CDR3 is 14 amino acids. The germline V and J ends were trimmed by 2 bases and 8 bases, with 15 bases remaining between them. As originally analysed: The assay estimated nucleated cells by amplifying reference gene primers. TCRdb's table, derived via immunoSEQ multiplex PCR, lists solely in-frame clones and lacks some. The V and J calls and clone size come from that table; D and trimming were worked out from the DNA. This sample yields around 23,000 clones, of which about 72% are seen a single time; approximately 45% belongs to the top ten.

The chain couples TRBV6-1 to TRBJ1-2, with D tentatively TRBD1 (5 bases). The sample consisted of peripheral blood. This clonotype was sampled from a woman aged 80 or over with acute or convalescent COVID-19. The CDR3 DNA is TGTGCCAGCAGTGAATCCGGGGGTGTAGTGGGCTACACCTTC. Translation: CASSESGGVVGYTF.